A selection of T cell receptor beta chains follows, all from one sample in a study of a mutant IDH1 vaccine in newly diagnosed glioma. Their cognate antigens are unknown. Profiled with immunoSEQ multiplex PCR; TCRdb holds only in-frame clones, not every one. The repertoire includes some 63,000 clones, 74% of them detected once, and roughly 5% sits in the top ten. The sample was PBMCs, taken from a glioma patient whose treatment included an IDH1 peptide vaccine. The receptors here all came from a middle-aged man with glioma. The CDR3 runs from the conserved cysteine through the conserved F or W. Fields, in order: J gene, D gene, V gene, clone size, CDR3 protein, CDR3 DNA. D genes are given only for firm matches. Clone size is given for some rows only: seen once, a few or many times, or a class if the clone is expanded.

TRBJ2-6 | . | TRBV5-4 | . | CASSDGRVRSSGANVLTF | TGTGCCAGCAGCGACGGCAGGGTAAGGAGCTCTGGGGCCAACGTCCTGACTTTC
TRBJ2-7 | TRBD2 | TRBV4-1 | . | CASSQGLAGGYEQYF | TGCGCCAGCAGCCAAGGGCTAGCGGGGGGCTACGAGCAGTACTTC
TRBJ1-1 | . | TRBV29-1 | . | CSGSWENTEAFF | TGCAGCGGGTCATGGGAGAACACTGAAGCTTTCTTT
TRBJ2-7 | . | TRBV11-2 | . | CASSFLGSYEQYF | TGTGCCAGCAGCTTCCTGGGGAGCTACGAGCAGTACTTC
TRBJ2-5 | . | TRBV6-6 | . | CASSPRETQYF | TGTGCCAGCAGCCCCCGGGAGACCCAGTACTTC
TRBJ1-5 | TRBD1 | TRBV2 | . | CASRQGARQPQHF | TGTGCCAGCAGACAGGGGGCACGGCAGCCCCAGCATTTT
TRBJ1-3 | . | TRBV4-3 | . | CASSQDRRISGNTIYF | TGCGCCAGCAGCCAAGATAGGAGGATCTCTGGAAACACCATATATTTT
TRBJ2-1 | TRBD1 | TRBV5-6 | . | CASSSTGVDNEQFF | TGTGCCAGCAGCTCGACAGGGGTGGACAATGAGCAGTTCTTC
TRBJ2-7 | TRBD1 | TRBV7-2 | . | CASRGTGSSYEQYF | TGTGCCAGCCGGGGGACAGGGTCTTCCTACGAGCAGTACTTC
TRBJ2-1 | . | TRBV7-2 | . | CASSPTSRPYNEQFF | TGTGCCAGCAGTCCAACTAGCAGACCTTACAATGAGCAGTTCTTC
TRBJ1-5 | . | TRBV23-1 | . | CASSQSRGVGNQPQHF | TGCGCCAGCAGTCAATCGAGGGGGGTTGGCAATCAGCCCCAGCATTTT
TRBJ2-2 | TRBD2 | TRBV30 | . | CAWSVLAGGPNTGELFF | TGTGCCTGGAGTGTACTAGCGGGGGGGCCGAACACCGGGGAGCTGTTTTTT
TRBJ1-1 | . | TRBV5-5 | once | CASSPDSDTEAFF | TGTGCCAGCAGCCCTGACAGTGACACTGAAGCTTTCTTT
TRBJ1-1 | . | TRBV19 | few | CASSMGVYTEAFF | TGTGCCAGTAGTATGGGGGTTTACACTGAAGCTTTCTTT
TRBJ1-1 | . | TRBV5-4 | . | CASTPGGVDTEAFF | TGTGCCAGCACGCCAGGCGGGGTAGACACTGAAGCTTTCTTT
TRBJ1-5 | . | TRBV6-5 | . | CASSYGINQPQHF | TGTGCCAGCAGTTATGGGATCAATCAGCCCCAGCATTTT
TRBJ1-4 | . | TRBV5-6 | . | CASSLARTAATNEKLFF | TGTGCCAGCAGCTTGGCGCGGACGGCCGCTACTAATGAAAAACTGTTTTTT
TRBJ2-2 | . | TRBV4-2 | . | CASSQDLEDTGELFF | TGTGCCAGCAGCCAAGACCTAGAAGACACCGGGGAGCTGTTTTTT
TRBJ1-5 | TRBD1 | TRBV19 | . | CASRKPKEGALRDQPQHF | TGTGCCAGTAGGAAACCCAAGGAGGGGGCCCTCCGAGATCAGCCCCAGCATTTT
TRBJ1-2 | . | TRBV5-4 | . | CASSSMTGTNYGYTF | TGTGCCAGCAGCTCTATGACCGGGACTAACTATGGCTACACCTTC
TRBJ1-1 | . | TRBV19 | . | CASSPVLGQGEAFF | TGTGCCAGTAGTCCTGTCCTGGGGCAAGGAGAAGCTTTCTTT
TRBJ2-7 | TRBD2 | TRBV6-6 | . | CASRSMTSESYEQYF | TGTGCCAGCAGGTCGATGACTAGCGAGTCCTACGAGCAGTACTTC
TRBJ2-5 | TRBD2 | TRBV27 | many | CASSPGTSGETQYF | TGTGCCAGCAGTCCGGGGACTAGTGGGGAGACCCAGTACTTC
TRBJ1-5 | . | TRBV10-2 | once | CASSQGNQPQHF | TGCGCCAGCTCACAGGGCAATCAGCCCCAGCATTTT
TRBJ2-7 | . | TRBV9 | . | CASSPRPEEGPYEQYF | TGTGCCAGCAGCCCCCGCCCCGAGGAGGGACCCTACGAGCAGTACTTC
TRBJ2-3 | . | TRBV25-1 | . | CASSDAGARTDTQYF | TGTGCCAGCAGTGATGCGGGGGCCCGCACAGATACGCAGTATTTT
TRBJ2-7 | . | TRBV28 | . | CASRQGLYEQYF | TGTGCCAGCAGACAGGGCCTCTACGAGCAGTACTTC
TRBJ1-2 | . | TRBV25-1 | few | CASFSPFRDGYTF | TGTGCCAGCTTTTCCCCGTTCAGGGATGGCTACACCTTC
TRBJ2-1 | TRBD2 | TRBV19 | . | CASSMGRGGDEQFF | TGTGCCAGTAGTATGGGGAGGGGAGGGGATGAGCAGTTCTTC
TRBJ1-2 | . | TRBV19 | many | CASSTLTGYGYTF | TGTGCCAGTAGTACCCTGACAGGATATGGCTACACCTTC
TRBJ1-6 | TRBD1 | TRBV5-6 | . | CASSLAGGWNSPLHF | TGTGCCAGCAGCTTGGCAGGGGGCTGGAATTCACCCCTCCACTTT
TRBJ2-1 | . | TRBV15 | once | CATSRDRGTQNEQFF | TGTGCCACCAGCAGAGATCGGGGAACCCAGAATGAGCAGTTCTTC
TRBJ2-1 | TRBD1 | TRBV2 | . | CASRATGAINNEQFF | TGTGCCAGCAGGGCGACAGGGGCTATTAACAATGAGCAGTTCTTC
TRBJ1-4 | TRBD1 | TRBV5-4 | few | CASSSGTDSEKLFF | TGTGCCAGCAGCAGCGGGACAGACAGTGAAAAACTGTTTTTT
TRBJ1-1 | . | TRBV4-3 | . | CASSQEFYTEAFF | TGCGCCAGCAGCCAAGAGTTCTACACTGAAGCTTTCTTT
TRBJ1-5 | TRBD1 | TRBV19 | once | CASSRDRSDQPQHF | TGTGCCAGTAGTAGGGACAGATCAGATCAGCCCCAGCATTTT
TRBJ2-3 | TRBD1 | TRBV6-4 | few | CASSDSTGGADTQYF | TGTGCCAGCAGTGACTCGACAGGGGGCGCAGATACGCAGTATTTT
TRBJ2-3 | . | TRBV5-1 | once | CASSFGQSGDTQYF | TGCGCCAGCAGCTTTGGGCAATCTGGAGATACGCAGTATTTT
TRBJ2-3 | . | TRBV7-8 | once | CASSLEGWGPDTQYF | TGTGCCAGCAGCTTAGAGGGTTGGGGGCCCGATACGCAGTATTTT
TRBJ2-7 | . | TRBV30 | . | CAWRAENYEQYF | TGTGCCTGGAGGGCGGAGAACTACGAGCAGTACTTC
TRBJ1-5 | . | TRBV19 | . | CASSQDNQPQHF | TGTGCCAGTAGCCAGGACAATCAGCCCCAGCATTTT
TRBJ2-1 | . | TRBV4-2 | . | CASSQGVYNEQFF | TGTGCCAGCAGCCAAGGTGTTTACAATGAGCAGTTCTTC
TRBJ2-5 | . | TRBV18 | . | CASSSGTVYQETQYF | TGTGCCAGCTCATCCGGGACCGTGTACCAAGAGACCCAGTACTTC
TRBJ2-3 | TRBD1 | TRBV5-1 | few | CASSLEGAHSDTQYF | TGCGCCAGCAGCTTGGAGGGGGCGCACTCAGATACGCAGTATTTT
TRBJ1-2 | TRBD1 | TRBV10-3 | once | CASAAPPRQGLINYGYTF | TGTGCCTCCGCCGCCCCCCCGCGACAGGGACTAATAAACTATGGCTACACCTTC
TRBJ2-1 | TRBD1 | TRBV7-2 | . | CASSPPGTGGFNEQFF | TGTGCCAGCAGCCCCCCCGGGACAGGGGGCTTCAATGAGCAGTTCTTC
TRBJ1-1 | . | TRBV11-2 | . | CASSSQLRGGTEAFF | TGTGCCAGCAGCTCCCAACTCCGGGGGGGCACTGAAGCTTTCTTT
TRBJ2-5 | . | TRBV6-1 | few | CASRPGFSETQYF | TGTGCCAGCAGGCCAGGGTTTTCCGAGACCCAGTACTTC
TRBJ2-7 | . | TRBV18 | . | CASSPGLSYEQYF | TGTGCCAGCTCACCGGGGCTCTCCTACGAGCAGTACTTC
TRBJ1-4 | . | TRBV29-1 | . | CSVSGRGATNEKLFF | TGCAGCGTCTCGGGAAGAGGGGCAACTAATGAAAAACTGTTTTTT
TRBJ2-3 | . | TRBV7-2 | . | CASSLRPDTQYF | TGTGCCAGCAGCTTAAGACCGGATACGCAGTATTTT
TRBJ2-2 | . | TRBV5-1 | . | CASRGERPNTGELFF | TGCGCCAGCAGGGGAGAGCGGCCGAACACCGGGGAGCTGTTTTTT
TRBJ1-1 | TRBD1 | TRBV6-6 | . | CASSRSGQTNTEAFF | TGTGCCAGCAGTCGATCGGGACAGACGAACACTGAAGCTTTCTTT